This TCR beta chain was obtained from a study of shared clonotypes between healthy human individuals. All donors qualified as healthy HIV-negative adults and had experienced no recent acute infections or vaccinations. DNA at about 210 ng, tens of thousands of T cell genomes, went into sorted-subset replicate PCRs. The repertoire was sequenced with immunoSEQ multiplex PCR; TCRdb's copy has only in-frame clones and lacks some. The table has over a million clones, roughly 96% seen once. The sequence was collected from a man younger than 40 in good health. Material for sequencing was naive CD4+ T cells sorted from blood. Subset here: CD45RA+ positively selected.

CDR3 in DNA: TGTGCCAGCAGCTTCGAGCAGAGTTCCTACAATGAGCAGTTCTTC. It yields the protein CASSFEQSSYNEQFF. The chain links TRBV11-3 to TRBJ2-1; D gene ambiguous. Trimming left V 3 bases short and J 1 base short, with 10 bases between. This CDR3 is 15 amino acids long. Germline-derived CDR1 and CDR2 are SGHNT and YENEEA.